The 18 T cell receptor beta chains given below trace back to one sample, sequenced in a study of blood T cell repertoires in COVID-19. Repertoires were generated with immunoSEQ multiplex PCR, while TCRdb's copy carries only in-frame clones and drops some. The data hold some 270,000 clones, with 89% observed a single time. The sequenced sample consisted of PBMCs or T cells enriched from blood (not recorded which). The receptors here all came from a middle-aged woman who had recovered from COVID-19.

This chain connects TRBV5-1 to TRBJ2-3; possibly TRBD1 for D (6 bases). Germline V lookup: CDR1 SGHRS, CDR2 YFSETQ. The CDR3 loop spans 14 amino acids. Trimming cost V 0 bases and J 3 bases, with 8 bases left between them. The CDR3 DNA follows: TGCGCCAGCAGCTTGGCACAGGGAACAGATACGCAGTATTTT. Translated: CASSLAQGTDTQYF.

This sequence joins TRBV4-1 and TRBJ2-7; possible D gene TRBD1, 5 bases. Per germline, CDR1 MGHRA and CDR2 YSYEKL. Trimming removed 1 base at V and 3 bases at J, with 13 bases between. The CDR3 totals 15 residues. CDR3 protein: CASSQAGSSYYEQYF. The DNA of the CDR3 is TGCGCCAGCAGCCAAGCAGGGTCTTCCTACTACGAGCAGTACTTC.

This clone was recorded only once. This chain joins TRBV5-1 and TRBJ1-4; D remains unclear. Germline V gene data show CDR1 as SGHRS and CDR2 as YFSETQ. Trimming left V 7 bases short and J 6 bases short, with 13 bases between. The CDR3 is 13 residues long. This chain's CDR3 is CASGEDLDEKLFF. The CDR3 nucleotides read TGCGCCAGCGGCGAGGACTTGGATGAAAAACTGTTTTTT. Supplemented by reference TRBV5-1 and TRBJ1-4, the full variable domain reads KAGVTQTPRYLIKTRGQQVTLSCSPISGHRSVSWYQQTPGQGLQFLFEYFSETQRNKGNFPGRFSGRQFSNSRSEMNVSTLELGDSALYLCASGEDLDEKLFFGSGTQLSVL.

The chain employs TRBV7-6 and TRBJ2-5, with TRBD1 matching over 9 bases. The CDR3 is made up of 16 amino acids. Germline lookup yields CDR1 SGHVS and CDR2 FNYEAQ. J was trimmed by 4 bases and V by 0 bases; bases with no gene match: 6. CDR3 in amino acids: CASSLAGTGWSETQYF. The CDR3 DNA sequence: TGTGCCAGCAGCTTAGCCGGGACAGGGTGGTCAGAGACCCAGTACTTC.

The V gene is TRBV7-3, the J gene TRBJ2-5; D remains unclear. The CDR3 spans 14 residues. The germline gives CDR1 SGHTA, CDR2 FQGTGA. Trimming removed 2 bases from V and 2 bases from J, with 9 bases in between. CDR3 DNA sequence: TGTGCCAGCAGCTTATACGGGTCACAAGAGACCCAGTACTTC. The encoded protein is CASSLYGSQETQYF.

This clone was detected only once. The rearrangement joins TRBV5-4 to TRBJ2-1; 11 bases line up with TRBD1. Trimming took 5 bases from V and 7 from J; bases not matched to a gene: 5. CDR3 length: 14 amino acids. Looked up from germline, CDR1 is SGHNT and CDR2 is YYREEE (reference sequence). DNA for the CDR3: TGTGCCAGCAGGATGGACAGGGGGCCTAATGAGCAGTTCTTC. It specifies CASRMDRGPNEQFF.

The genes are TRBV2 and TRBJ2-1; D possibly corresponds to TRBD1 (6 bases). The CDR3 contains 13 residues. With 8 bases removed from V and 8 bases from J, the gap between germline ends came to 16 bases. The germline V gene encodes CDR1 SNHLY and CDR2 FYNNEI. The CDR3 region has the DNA TGTGCCAGCCGACGGACAGCTAATGATGAGCAGTTCTTC. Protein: CASRRTANDEQFF. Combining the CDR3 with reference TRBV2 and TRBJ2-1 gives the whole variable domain EPEVTQTPSHQVTQMGQEVILRCVPISNHLYFYWYRQILGQKVEFLVSFYNNEISEKSEIFDDQFSVERPDGSNFTLKIRSTKLEDSAMYFCASRRTANDEQFFGPGTRLTVL.

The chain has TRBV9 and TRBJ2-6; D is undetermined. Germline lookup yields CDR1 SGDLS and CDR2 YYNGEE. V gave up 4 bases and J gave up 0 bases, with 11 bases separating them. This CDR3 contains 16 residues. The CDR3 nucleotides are TGTGCCAGCAGCCCCCTCTTTTCCTCTGGGGCCAACGTCCTGACTTTC. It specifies CASSPLFSSGANVLTF.

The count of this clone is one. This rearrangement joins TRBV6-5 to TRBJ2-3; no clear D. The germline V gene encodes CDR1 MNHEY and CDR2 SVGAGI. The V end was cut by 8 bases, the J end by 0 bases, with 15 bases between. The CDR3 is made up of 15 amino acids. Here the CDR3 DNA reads TGTGCCAGCTGGTCTGCGGTCTTGAGCACAGATACGCAGTATTTT. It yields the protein CASWSAVLSTDTQYF.

This CDR3 is CAWGGRDRVGEQYF. The DNA for the CDR3 is TGTGCCTGGGGGGGACGGGACAGGGTCGGCGAGCAGTACTTC. The V and J genes are TRBV30 and TRBJ2-7; 9 positions agree with TRBD1. The germline V gene has CDR1 GTSNPN and CDR2 SVGIG (reference sequence). J lost 6 bases, V lost 5 bases, and 11 bases had no gene match. The CDR3 consists of 14 residues.

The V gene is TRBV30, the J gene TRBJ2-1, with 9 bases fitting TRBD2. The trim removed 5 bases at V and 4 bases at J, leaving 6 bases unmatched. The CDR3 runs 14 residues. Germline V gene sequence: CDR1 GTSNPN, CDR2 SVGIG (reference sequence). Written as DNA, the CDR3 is TGTGCCTGGGTGAAGACTAGCGGATACAATGAGCAGTTCTTC. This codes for CAWVKTSGYNEQFF.

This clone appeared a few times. The CDR3 sequence is CASRDSPTGELFF. Written as DNA, the CDR3 is TGTGCCAGCAGGGACAGCCCCACCGGGGAGCTGTTTTTT. This chain links TRBV25-1 with TRBJ2-2, with a possible D match to TRBD1 (6 bases). There are 13 residues in the CDR3. Trimming took 6 bases from V and 4 from J, leaving 9 bases between them. Germline V lookup: CDR1 MGHDK, CDR2 SYGVNS.

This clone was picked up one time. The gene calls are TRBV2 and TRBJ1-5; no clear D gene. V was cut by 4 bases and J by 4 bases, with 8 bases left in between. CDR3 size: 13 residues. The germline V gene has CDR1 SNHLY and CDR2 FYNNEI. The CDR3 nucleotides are TGTGCCAGCAGTGGGCTCTGGAATCAGCCCCAGCATTTT. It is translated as CASSGLWNQPQHF.

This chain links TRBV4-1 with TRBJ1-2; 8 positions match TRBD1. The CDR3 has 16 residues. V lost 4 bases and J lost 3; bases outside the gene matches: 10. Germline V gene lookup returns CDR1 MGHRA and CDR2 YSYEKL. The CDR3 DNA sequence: TGCGCCAGCAGCCTAACTAACAGGGGGAACTACTATGGCTACACCTTC. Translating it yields CASSLTNRGNYYGYTF.

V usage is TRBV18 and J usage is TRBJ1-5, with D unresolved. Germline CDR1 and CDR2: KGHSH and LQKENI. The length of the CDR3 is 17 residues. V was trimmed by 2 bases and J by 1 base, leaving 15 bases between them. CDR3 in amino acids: CASSPMEVQRSNQPQHF. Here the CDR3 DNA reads TGTGCCAGCTCACCAATGGAGGTCCAAAGGAGCAATCAGCCCCAGCATTTT.

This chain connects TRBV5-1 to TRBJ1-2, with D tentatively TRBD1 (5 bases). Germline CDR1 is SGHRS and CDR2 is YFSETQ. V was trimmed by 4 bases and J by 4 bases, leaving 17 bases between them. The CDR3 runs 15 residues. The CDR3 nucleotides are TGCGCCAGCAGCACAGGCAAAAGGTCGAGCTATGGCTACACCTTC. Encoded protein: CASSTGKRSSYGYTF.

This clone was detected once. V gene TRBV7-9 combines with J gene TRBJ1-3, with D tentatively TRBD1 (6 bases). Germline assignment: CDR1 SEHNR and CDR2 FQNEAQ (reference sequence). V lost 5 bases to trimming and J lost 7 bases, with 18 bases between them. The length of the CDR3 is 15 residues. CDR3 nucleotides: TGTGCCAGCAGCCCCAGGCAGGGGTTGGGGAACACCATATATTTT. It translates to CASSPRQGLGNTIYF.

The CDR3 spells CSVDSKLPDTQYF. The DNA of the CDR3 is TGCAGCGTTGATTCCAAGCTACCAGATACGCAGTATTTT. The rearrangement joins TRBV29-1 to TRBJ2-3; D is ambiguous. CDR1 and CDR2 (germline): SQVTM, ANQGSEA. This CDR3 is 13 amino acids long. The germline V and J ends were trimmed by 3 bases and 4 bases, with 11 bases remaining between them.